The sequence of this TCR beta chain was determined in a study of blood T cells in healthy people across ages. Study summary: About one barcoded beta molecule was captured per two T cells (by template switching).

Primed by a sample-barcoded 5' primer and a J-beta primer mix, a second PCR proceeded for about 7 to 12 cycles. Template switching added a 12-random-nucleotide identifier to every cDNA molecule. TCRdb used MiXCR to reprocess the 5' RACE reads, holding one entry per CDR3 protein. The sample lists approximately 2,000,000 distinct CDR3 sequences, about 39% occurring once. Each sample yielded at least 6 million isolated PBMCs. This CDR3 spans 18 amino acids. J was trimmed by 3 bases and V by 4 bases; bases with no gene match: 14. CDR1 and CDR2 from the germline V gene are SGHDT and YYEEEE. The sample was blood. The receptor comes from a human donor in good health. This chain joins TRBV5-6 and TRBJ2-5; 11 nucleotides match TRBD2. The DNA of the CDR3 is TGTGCCAGCAGCGCCTGGGGGCTAGCGGGGGGCGATGAAGAGACCCAGTACTTC. Protein product: CASSAWGLAGGDEETQYF.